This TCR beta chain was captured in a study of cytomegalovirus exposure and HLA in healthy donors. Trimming stripped 4 bases from V and 5 bases from J, with 12 bases between. Germline V lookup: CDR1 SGHTA, CDR2 FQGNSA. CDR3 size: 14 residues. The PCR had 60 Vbeta and 13 Jbeta primers. Assay used: immunoSEQ multiplex PCR; TCRdb lists only in-frame clones, some missing. The data show about 190,000 clones, about 81% seen once. The chain couples TRBV7-2 to TRBJ1-3; possibly TRBD1 for D (6 bases). The TCR originated in a woman aged 18 to 35 in good health and CMV-seronegative. Sequenced: PBMCs. The CDR3 sequence: CASSWTTGRNTIYF. For the CDR3, the DNA is TGTGCCAGCAGCTGGACGACAGGAAGAAACACCATATATTTT.